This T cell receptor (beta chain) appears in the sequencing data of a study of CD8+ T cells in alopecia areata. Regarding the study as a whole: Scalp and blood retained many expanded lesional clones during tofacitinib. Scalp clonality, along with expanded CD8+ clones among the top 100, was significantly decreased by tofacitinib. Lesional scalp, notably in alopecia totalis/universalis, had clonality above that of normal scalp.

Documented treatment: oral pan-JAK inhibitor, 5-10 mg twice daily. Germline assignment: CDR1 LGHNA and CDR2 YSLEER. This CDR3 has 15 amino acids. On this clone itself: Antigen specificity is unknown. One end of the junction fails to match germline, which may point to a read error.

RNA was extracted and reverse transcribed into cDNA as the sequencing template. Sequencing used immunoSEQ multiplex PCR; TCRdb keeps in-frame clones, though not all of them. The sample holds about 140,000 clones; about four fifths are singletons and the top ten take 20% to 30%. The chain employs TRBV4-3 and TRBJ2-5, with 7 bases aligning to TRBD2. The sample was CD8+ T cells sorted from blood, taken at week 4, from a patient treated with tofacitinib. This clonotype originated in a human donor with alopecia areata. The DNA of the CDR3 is TGCGCCAGCAGACAAGAGACTAGCTTCTCGGAGACCCAGTACTTC. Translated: CASRQETSFSETQYF.